The 6 T cell receptor beta chains below come from one sample, sequenced in a study of blood T cell repertoires in COVID-19. The method was immunoSEQ multiplex PCR; TCRdb's version includes in-frame clones alone and lacks a portion of them. The sample lists about 250,000 clones; approximately 86% were seen once. The specimen was peripheral blood. The source is a woman aged 55-75 years who had recovered from COVID-19.

The V call is TRBV5-4, the J call TRBJ2-7, with a tentative D call TRBD1 (6 bases). V was clipped by 4 bases and J by 0 bases, with 11 bases between them. The CDR3 runs 14 residues. CDR1 is SGHNT and CDR2 is YYREEE in the germline V gene (reference sequence). DNA of the CDR3: TGTGCCAGCAGCCCTGACAGGAGCTCCTACGAGCAGTACTTC. Amino acids: CASSPDRSSYEQYF.

The chain uses TRBV28 and TRBJ2-3; 8 bases match TRBD1. Germline CDR1 MDHEN, CDR2 SYDVKM. Trimming removed 6 bases from V and 2 bases from J; junction bases left unmatched: 4. This CDR3 is built from 14 residues. CDR3 sequence: CASSTGGPTDTQYF. The CDR3 DNA reads TGTGCCAGCAGCACAGGGGGTCCCACAGATACGCAGTATTTT.

The chain has TRBV29-1 and TRBJ2-7; 8 bases map to TRBD1. The V and J ends lost 3 bases and 8 bases, in that order; junction bases with no gene match: 9. Per germline, CDR1 SQVTM and CDR2 ANQGSEA. The length of the CDR3 is 13 residues. This chain's CDR3 is CSVESPGGGQQYF. CDR3 bases: TGCAGCGTTGAGTCCCCAGGGGGCGGGCAGCAGTACTTC.

The chain recombines TRBV3-1 (or the pseudogene TRBV3-2) with TRBJ2-7, with D perhaps TRBD2 (6 bases). V lost 3 bases, J lost 6 bases, and 18 bases lay in between. Looked up from germline, CDR1 is LGHDT and CDR2 is YNNKEL (reference sequence). This CDR3 spans 15 amino acids. The CDR3 spells CASSHAVVGGSEQYF. For the CDR3, the DNA is TGTGCCAGCAGCCACGCAGTAGTTGGGGGGTCCGAGCAGTACTTC.

The genes are TRBV5-6 and TRBJ2-6, with a weak D call TRBD2 (5 bases). Germline V gene lookup returns CDR1 SGHDT and CDR2 YYEEEE. The length of the CDR3 is 16 residues. V was clipped by 1 base and J by 7 bases, with 15 bases between them. The CDR3 DNA reads as TGTGCCAGCAGCTTGTTAATCGGGCTAGCTGCCAACGTCCTGACTTTC. The encoded protein is CASSLLIGLAANVLTF. Filled out from reference TRBV5-6 and TRBJ2-6, the complete variable domain reads DAGVTQSPTHLIKTRGQQVTLRCSPKSGHDTVSWYQQALGQGPQFIFQYYEEEERQRGNFPDRFSGHQFPNYSSELNVNALLLGDSALYLCASSLLIGLAANVLTFGAGSRLTVL.

V usage is TRBV28 and J usage is TRBJ1-2; a possible D gene is TRBD1 (5 bases). This CDR3 region has 15 residues. Germline assignment: CDR1 MDHEN and CDR2 SYDVKM. V was shortened by 1 base and J by 0 bases, with 9 bases between the two germline ends. The CDR3 loop reads CASSLLQAANYGYTF. The CDR3 DNA is TGTGCCAGCAGTTTATTACAGGCGGCTAACTATGGCTACACCTTC.